This TCR beta chain was recovered during a study of blood T cell repertoires in COVID-19. Study information: Samples came from the United States, Italy and Spain, spanning acute and convalescent COVID-19. PBMCs, B-cell-depleted T cells, or T cells were the source of the cDNA or gDNA that made up the material.

Per the original methods: Amplifying reference gene primers gave estimates of nucleated cell counts. Assay: immunoSEQ multiplex PCR; the TCRdb copy retains only in-frame clones and omits some. The V and J calls and clone size come from that table; D and trimming were worked out from the DNA. The sample has about 150,000 clones, more than 85% seen once; the top ten hold about 2.4%. Germline CDR1 LGHDT, CDR2 YNNKEL (reference sequence). This CDR3 contains 14 residues. The V end was cut by 2 bases, the J end by 1 base, with 7 bases between. The sequenced material came from peripheral blood. This receptor was obtained from a woman between 65 and 79 years old with acute or convalescent COVID-19. This chain joins TRBV3-1 (or the pseudogene TRBV3-2) and TRBJ2-3; unclear D gene. Here the CDR3 reads CASSQSRRTDTQYF. DNA of the CDR3: TGTGCCAGCAGCCAAAGCAGGCGCACAGATACGCAGTATTTT.